The TCR beta chain under discussion was sequenced for a study of blood T cell repertoires in COVID-19. Profiled with immunoSEQ multiplex PCR; TCRdb holds only in-frame clones, not every one. The sample lists 300,000 to 450,000 clones, 70% to 90% occurring once. Germline lookup yields CDR1 SGHNT and CDR2 YYREEE (reference sequence). The trim removed 5 bases at V and 1 base at J, leaving 5 bases unmatched. This CDR3 comprises 14 residues. The chain recombines TRBV5-4 with TRBJ2-5; 7 bases are shared with TRBD1. Specimen: peripheral blood. This receptor was identified in a woman aged 60-70 years with COVID-19, enrolled during active disease. The CDR3 DNA reads TGTGCCAGCAGACTTGACAGGGCCCAAGAGACCCAGTACTTC. Protein sequence: CASRLDRAQETQYF.